This note documents a single T cell receptor beta chain sequence. Which antigen it targets is not known. Base qualities are missing; no much larger clone stands one base away. TCRbeta CDR3 regions were amplified from genomic DNA using the immunoSEQ Assay, a bias-controlled multiplex PCR. Regarding the original processing steps: Nucleated cell counts per sample were estimated from amplification of reference gene primers within the assay. Sequence reads were collapsed and filtered to measure the absolute abundance of every unique TCRbeta CDR3 rearrangement. For each sample, productive Simpson clonality was calculated by taking the square root of Simpson's diversity index across productive rearrangements. This is the immuneACCESS table as TCRdb keeps it, with only in-frame sequences that have V and J called. A part of the clones is gone; compared with another copy, unresolved V genes explain less than half, and the rest is unexplained. The D gene and trimming were derived from the DNA, and the V and J assignments and clone size from that table. This sample comprises about 55,000 clones, just under 85% of them detected only once. Of the sample, 13% to 15% is held by the ten largest clones.

The source of the sample is a study of blood T cell repertoires in COVID-19 (dated by TCRdb to 2020 to 2021). Study-level background: Samples covering the acute and convalescent phases of COVID-19 were provided by collaborators in the United States, Italy and Spain. The prospective study material was composed of cDNA or gDNA derived from T cells, B-cell-depleted T cells, or PBMCs. Subjects who had been exposed to COVID-19, were actively infected with it, or had recovered from it provided the deeply sampled blood TCRbeta repertoires that made up the dataset. The repertoires were made available in a free public database intended to serve as a resource for research on the immune response to SARS-CoV-2. The samples were drawn from the first 160 participants of the ongoing ImmuneRACE study and from about 1,200 subjects provided by 6 global collaborators. A de-identified subject ID, COVID-19 status, age in years and sex were almost always included in the sample metadata. Where HLA class I and class II types were available, the types were taken from metadata supplied by the sample provider, not from assay-based typing.

The CDR3, cysteine through phenylalanine, is 16 amino acids long. Only the CDR3 DNA is retained, 48 bases long and in frame from the first base. The germline V gene (reference sequence) sets CDR1 to SGHNT and CDR2 to YYREEE. V is reduced by 4 bases and J by 2 bases, leaving a spacing of 19 bases between them. What the study reported, not specific to this receptor: How much clinical and demographic metadata was included differed by source and by participant, and the metadata was provided uncurated.

Each collaborating institution followed its own protocols to collect whole blood in K2EDTA tubes. For TCRbeta analysis, collaborators shipped samples as frozen whole blood, isolated PBMCs, or DNA extracted from either of those sample types. The chain links TRBV5-4 with TRBJ2-7; TRBD2 could be the D gene, as 6 bases match. Sequencing used peripheral blood. This sequence was found in a human donor in a cohort sampled during active COVID-19. The DNA is TGTGCCAGCAGCCTAAGCCGGGACTTGCAAACCTACGAGCAGTACTTC. This yields the protein CASSLSRDLQTYEQYF.